This T cell receptor (beta chain) came from a study of cytomegalovirus exposure and HLA in healthy donors. Comments on this clone: Its antigen is unidentified.

60 Vbeta and 13 Jbeta primers were used in PCR. The method was immunoSEQ multiplex PCR; TCRdb's version includes in-frame clones alone and lacks a portion of them. The table records about 130,000 clones, roughly 79% of them present only once. Study results and caveats: A later analysis found that most CMV-associated TCR beta chains appeared HLA-restricted. An apparent linkage of common viral pathogens to several of the most significant clusters emerged in a later analysis.

Trimming removed 2 bases at V and 6 bases at J, with 12 bases between. This CDR3 has 14 amino acids. Germline V gene lookup returns CDR1 SGDLS and CDR2 YYNGEE. The chain uses TRBV9 and TRBJ1-5; maybe TRBD1 (5 bases). The TCR was taken from a woman in her 40s in good health and CMV-seronegative. The sequenced sample consisted of PBMCs. This CDR3 is CASSVQGLGQPQHF. The CDR3 DNA sequence: TGTGCCAGCAGCGTCCAGGGATTAGGTCAGCCCCAGCATTTT.